This is a list of T cell receptor beta chains from one sample in a study of regulatory T cells in long-lasting Graves disease. TCRdb independently ran MiXCR on the multiplex PCR reads; one entry per CDR3 protein. Of a few hundred thousand distinct CDR3 sequences detected, roughly 18% appear once; the ten largest clones hold around 11%. These records were also assigned to another study, of T cells in Graves' hyperthyroidism and ophthalmopathy.

The source was peripheral blood mononuclear cells (PBMCs), collected at new diagnosis, from a patient treated with antithyroid drugs. These receptor sequences come from a woman in her twenties or thirties with Graves disease. CDR3s include the opening cysteine and the closing phenylalanine or tryptophan. Fields, in order: J gene, V gene, D gene, clone size, CDR3 protein, CDR3 DNA. D genes are given only for firm matches. Size tells how often a clone was seen (once, few, many) or the class of an expanded clone, and some rows leave it out.

J gene: TRBJ1-1
V gene: TRBV27
D gene: TRBD1
clone size: NA
CDR3 protein: CASSFQGVRNTEAFF
CDR3 DNA: TGTGCCAGCAGTTTCCAGGGGGTGCGGAACACTGAAGCTTTCTTT

J gene: TRBJ2-4
V gene: TRBV7-2
D gene: NA
clone size: NA
CDR3 protein: CASTRGVGIQYF
CDR3 DNA: TGTGCCAGCACTCGAGGCGTAGGCATTCAGTACTTC

J gene: TRBJ1-6
V gene: TRBV6-1
D gene: NA
clone size: many
CDR3 protein: CASRPPGNSPLHF
CDR3 DNA: TGTGCCAGCAGGCCGCCTGGGAATTCACCCCTCCACTTT

J gene: TRBJ1-1
V gene: TRBV19
D gene: NA
clone size: many
CDR3 protein: CASRGGAVNTEAFF
CDR3 DNA: TGTGCCAGCCGGGGGGGGGCCGTGAACACTGAAGCTTTCTTT

J gene: TRBJ2-7
V gene: TRBV27
D gene: TRBD2
clone size: NA
CDR3 protein: CASSFGGSGSYEQYF
CDR3 DNA: TGTGCCAGCAGTTTTGGCGGGAGCGGTTCCTACGAGCAGTACTTC

J gene: TRBJ1-2
V gene: TRBV27
D gene: NA
clone size: many
CDR3 protein: CASSLALGDGYTF
CDR3 DNA: TGTGCCAGCAGTTTAGCGTTGGGAGATGGCTACACCTTC

J gene: TRBJ1-2
V gene: TRBV28
D gene: NA
clone size: NA
CDR3 protein: CASRPTTGLGYTF
CDR3 DNA: TGTGCCAGCAGACCCACCACAGGGCTTGGCTACACCTTC

J gene: TRBJ1-2
V gene: TRBV3-1
D gene: NA
clone size: many
CDR3 protein: CASYRSQGYGYTF
CDR3 DNA: TGTGCCAGCTACAGGAGCCAGGGCTATGGCTACACCTTC

J gene: TRBJ2-1
V gene: TRBV11-2
D gene: NA
clone size: many
CDR3 protein: CASSLDPRHEQFF
CDR3 DNA: TGTGCCAGCAGCTTAGATCCTCGGCATGAGCAGTTCTTC

J gene: TRBJ2-7
V gene: TRBV11-2
D gene: NA
clone size: few
CDR3 protein: CASSLGLGQGTYEQYF
CDR3 DNA: TGTGCCAGCAGCTTAGGCCTTGGGCAGGGAACCTACGAGCAGTACTTC

J gene: TRBJ2-5
V gene: TRBV2
D gene: TRBD1
clone size: NA
CDR3 protein: CASTRDRGTATQYF
CDR3 DNA: TGTGCCAGCACCCGGGACAGGGGGACGGCGACCCAGTACTTC

J gene: TRBJ2-3
V gene: TRBV20-1
D gene: NA
clone size: NA
CDR3 protein: CSARGWVGTDTQYF
CDR3 DNA: TGCAGTGCTAGAGGCTGGGTAGGCACAGATACGCAGTATTTT

J gene: TRBJ1-2
V gene: TRBV6-1
D gene: NA
clone size: many
CDR3 protein: CASSESRVGGYTF
CDR3 DNA: TGTGCCAGCAGTGAATCTAGGGTAGGAGGCTACACCTTC

J gene: TRBJ2-1
V gene: TRBV5-1
D gene: TRBD2
clone size: NA
CDR3 protein: CASSLAGTSGTYDEQLF
CDR3 DNA: TGCGCCAGCAGCTTGGCCGGGACTAGCGGGACCTACGATGAGCAGTTATTC

J gene: TRBJ2-1
V gene: TRBV7-9
D gene: TRBD2
clone size: few
CDR3 protein: CAGSSTGTSRNEQFF
CDR3 DNA: TGTGCCGGCAGCTCCACCGGGACTAGTCGGAATGAGCAGTTCTTC

J gene: TRBJ2-3
V gene: TRBV3-1
D gene: NA
clone size: many
CDR3 protein: CASSQMRGAADTQYF
CDR3 DNA: TGTGCCAGCAGCCAAATGCGGGGAGCGGCAGATACGCAGTATTTT

J gene: TRBJ1-2
V gene: TRBV28
D gene: NA
clone size: NA
CDR3 protein: CASSSLITGKNGYTF
CDR3 DNA: TGTGCCAGCAGTTCCCTTATTACAGGGAAGAATGGCTACACCTTC

J gene: TRBJ2-3
V gene: TRBV27
D gene: TRBD2
clone size: many
CDR3 protein: CASIGGGYTDTQYF
CDR3 DNA: TGTGCCAGCATCGGGGGGGGCTACACAGATACGCAGTATTTT

J gene: TRBJ1-6
V gene: TRBV30
D gene: TRBD1
clone size: many
CDR3 protein: CASMRDRSSPLHF
CDR3 DNA: TGTGCCTCGATGAGGGACAGGAGTTCACCCCTCCACTTT

J gene: TRBJ2-3
V gene: TRBV6-1
D gene: NA
clone size: many
CDR3 protein: CASSMRIDRQGTDTQYF
CDR3 DNA: TGTGCCAGCAGCATGCGAATAGACAGGCAGGGCACAGATACGCAGTATTTT

J gene: TRBJ1-2
V gene: TRBV9
D gene: NA
clone size: many
CDR3 protein: CASSVASGSLYGYTF
CDR3 DNA: TGTGCCAGCAGCGTAGCGTCTGGCAGCCTCTATGGCTACACCTTC

J gene: TRBJ1-2
V gene: TRBV4-1
D gene: NA
clone size: few
CDR3 protein: CASRPLGSANYGYTF
CDR3 DNA: TGCGCCAGCAGACCTCTTGGGAGTGCTAACTATGGCTACACCTTC

J gene: TRBJ1-1
V gene: TRBV27
D gene: NA
clone size: NA
CDR3 protein: CASSLETGTPENTEAFF
CDR3 DNA: TGTGCCAGCAGTTTAGAGACCGGGACGCCTGAGAACACTGAAGCTTTCTTT

J gene: TRBJ1-1
V gene: TRBV6-5
D gene: NA
clone size: many
CDR3 protein: CASSYGFTGEAFF
CDR3 DNA: TGTGCCAGCAGTTATGGGTTTACAGGTGAAGCTTTCTTT

J gene: TRBJ1-6
V gene: TRBV29-1
D gene: TRBD1
clone size: many
CDR3 protein: CSAGTVDSPLHF
CDR3 DNA: TGCAGCGCTGGGACAGTAGATTCACCCCTCCACTTT

J gene: TRBJ2-3
V gene: TRBV20-1
D gene: NA
clone size: many
CDR3 protein: CSARRGGTDTQYF
CDR3 DNA: TGCAGTGCTAGGCGGGGTGGAACAGATACGCAGTATTTT

J gene: TRBJ2-3
V gene: TRBV6-2/TRBV6-3
D gene: NA
clone size: many
CDR3 protein: CASSYPNTRTDTQYF
CDR3 DNA: TGTGCCAGCAGTTACCCGAACACCCGCACAGATACGCAGTATTTT

J gene: TRBJ1-1
V gene: TRBV11-2
D gene: NA
clone size: many
CDR3 protein: CASSSSGGTEAFF
CDR3 DNA: NA

J gene: TRBJ2-2
V gene: TRBV5-1
D gene: NA
clone size: many
CDR3 protein: CASSLGGFEPGELFF
CDR3 DNA: TGCGCCAGCAGCTTGGGGGGATTCGAGCCCGGGGAGCTGTTTTTT

J gene: TRBJ1-3
V gene: TRBV9
D gene: NA
clone size: many
CDR3 protein: CASSSTDSGNTIYF
CDR3 DNA: TGTGCCAGCAGCTCGACAGACTCTGGAAACACCATATATTTT

J gene: TRBJ2-1
V gene: TRBV6-1
D gene: TRBD2
clone size: many
CDR3 protein: CAIGTSGTYNEQFF
CDR3 DNA: TGTGCCATAGGGACTAGCGGGACCTACAATGAGCAGTTCTTC

J gene: TRBJ2-7
V gene: TRBV28
D gene: NA
clone size: many
CDR3 protein: CASLGADTRYEQYF
CDR3 DNA: TGTGCCAGTCTGGGGGCTGACACCCGTTACGAGCAGTACTTC

J gene: TRBJ1-1
V gene: TRBV28
D gene: NA
clone size: many
CDR3 protein: CASSLPHATGAFF
CDR3 DNA: TGTGCCAGCAGCCTTCCCCACGCGACAGGAGCTTTCTTT

J gene: TRBJ1-2
V gene: TRBV16
D gene: NA
clone size: many
CDR3 protein: CASSQSTGAYGYTF
CDR3 DNA: TGTGCCAGCAGCCAATCCACGGGGGCCTATGGCTACACCTTC

J gene: TRBJ1-2
V gene: TRBV20-1
D gene: NA
clone size: many
CDR3 protein: CSARGHAYGYTF
CDR3 DNA: TGCAGTGCTCGCGGCCACGCATATGGCTACACCTTC

J gene: TRBJ1-1
V gene: TRBV27
D gene: NA
clone size: few
CDR3 protein: CASSWGGHAEAFF
CDR3 DNA: TGTGCCAGCAGTTGGGGGGGGCACGCTGAAGCTTTCTTT

J gene: TRBJ1-2
V gene: TRBV6-1
D gene: NA
clone size: many
CDR3 protein: CASRTMSRDPGYGYTF
CDR3 DNA: TGTGCCAGCAGGACAATGAGCCGGGATCCTGGCTATGGCTACACCTTC

J gene: TRBJ1-1
V gene: TRBV7-6
D gene: NA
clone size: many
CDR3 protein: CASSLSPRGETEAFF
CDR3 DNA: TGTGCCAGCAGCTTATCCCCCCGGGGGGAGACTGAAGCTTTCTTT

J gene: TRBJ2-5
V gene: TRBV4-1
D gene: TRBD1
clone size: many
CDR3 protein: CASSQDRTGWAQYF
CDR3 DNA: TGCGCCAGCAGCCAAGATCGGACAGGGTGGGCCCAGTACTTC

J gene: TRBJ2-1
V gene: TRBV12-3/TRBV12-4
D gene: TRBD2
clone size: NA
CDR3 protein: CGYGRAGEFYNEQFF
CDR3 DNA: TGTGGGTATGGGCGGGCGGGAGAGTTCTACAATGAGCAGTTCTTC